This T cell receptor (beta chain) originates from a study of cytomegalovirus exposure and HLA in healthy donors (TCRdb year 2017). Turning to the overall study: An earlier analysis of around 600 of the donors reported approximately 270 Gb of sequence data and roughly 100 million unique TCR beta sequences from 150 million to 200 million T cells. In a later analysis, previously published TCR beta repertoires from 600 to 850 donors were re-analyzed and high-resolution HLA genotyping was added so that TCR occurrence patterns could be studied. Along with the approximately 650-subject first cohort, a separate validation cohort of 120 different subjects was used. In a later genetic analysis, genome-wide SNP genotypes for about 65% of the roughly 670 donors were used, and that subset was treated as a discovery cohort. HLA typing covered class I and class II loci at four-digit resolution. The genetic ancestry cluster associated with self-reported Caucasian donors included 81% of the 350 to 500 genotyped donors. An early release that covered about 600 HLA-typed donors contained approximately 300 gigabases of sequencing data and roughly 84 million unique TCR sequences. Roughly 5 DR-DQ haplotypes were handled as single units for association and clustering, since linkage in the cohort was strong. The number of typed donors differed by locus: roughly 620-640 for A, B, C, DRB1 and DQB1; 522 for DQA1; around 580 for DPA1; and some 470 for DPB1. Donor age, sex, ethnicity and CMV serostatus were collected together with the repertoire data. High-throughput TCR immunosequencing, statistical association of individual TCRs with disease status, and machine learning were combined to predict cytomegalovirus infection status. Every discovery cohort repertoire had been produced on one sequencing platform. To decide whether each TCR beta V gene segment behaved as functional or pseudogenic, an earlier analysis of 587 of the donors relied on high-throughput TCR beta sequencing. The study aimed to test whether cataloging public T cell receptors could reveal signatures of past pathogen exposure. Rather than using new phenotypic data, the later analysis identified candidate immune exposures from TCR beta sequences and from how often those sequences occurred across donors. Among over 350 genotyped donors of the cohort, an average of about 240,000 unique TCR beta nucleotide sequences were sequenced per donor, around a sixth of them non-productive. The T cell repertoires of 666 subjects were profiled by immunosequencing and related to cytomegalovirus serostatus. What the authors observed across the whole study: According to a later analysis, TCR association rates differed among HLA loci, with DRB1 alleles showing the most associated TCRs and HLA-C alleles showing the fewest. HLA typing was unavailable for some donors at each locus, so association tests used only the typed subset. A few of the identified cytomegalovirus-associated TCR beta chains were confirmed in vitro to be specific for cytomegalovirus antigens. When HLA alleles, especially DR and DQ, strongly co-occurred, TCR associations were difficult to assign to individual alleles. A total of 164 TCR beta chains were listed by the study as associated with cytomegalovirus. A later analysis associated 17,000 or so TCR beta sequences with specific HLA alleles at a false discovery rate of 0.05. For the cohort, immune exposure information was limited to CMV serostatus. The authors suggested that the approach could potentially be extended to other disease states and immunological phenotypes. Most TCR sequences were observed very rarely across donors, whereas some public TCRs were present in many individuals. A later analysis found that HLA-associated TCR beta chains were more clonally expanded and had lower generation probabilities than equally common non-associated chains. A later genetic analysis reported fewer N-insertions in productive TCRs among donors in an Asian-associated ancestry cluster than the 666-donor mean. Because counts were too low, about 15 rarely observed V segments, including chromosome 9 orphons, were left out of the earlier analysis of approximately 500 of the donors. The classifier was reported to diagnose cytomegalovirus status with high specificity and sensitivity in both the original and validation cohorts. A further reported finding was that TCR beta sequences accurately predicted the HLA-A and HLA-B alleles for most subjects in the first cohort. A later analysis found that most CMV-associated TCR beta chains appeared HLA-restricted, with HLA associations seemingly driven largely by CMV exposure. Because the 87-base-pair reads could not distinguish some IMGT-functional V segments, including TRBV6-2 and TRBV6-3, those segments were excluded. Correlated functional status among segregating V segments might be attributable to linkage disequilibrium, but an unknown experimental factor could not be ruled out. In this cohort, only TCR beta chains were sequenced, and detectable features were limited by the absence of alpha or paired-chain data. A group of highly shared sequence variants was considered likely to be a technical artifact of the sequencing pipeline. Broadly in line with IMGT annotations, most TCR beta V segments showed up in productive rearrangements about 87% or about 30% of the time in an earlier analysis of several hundred of the donors. Roughly uniform sequencing depth across donors was assumed in presence/absence analyses, although this assumption may not hold. An association between a missense DCLRE1C variant and V-gene and J-gene trimming of TCR beta chains was found in a later genetic analysis and replicated in an independent cohort. According to a later analysis, parvovirus B19, influenza, CMV and Epstein-Barr virus appeared linked to several top co-occurrence clusters.

The cohort comprised several hundred healthy bone marrow donors. Cohort members were all nominally healthy when sampled, although unrecorded immune exposures were likely present. The donor tested CMV seropositive and was one of the 289 seropositive cohort members. Every donor gave a peripheral blood sample, and the peripheral blood mononuclear cells from that sample were used for TCR beta sequencing. Genomic DNA extraction from the blood cell samples was performed with the Qiagen DNeasy Blood Extraction Kit. Libraries were built with the immunoSEQ multiplex PCR assay. For the multiplex PCR, a mixture combining 60 forward primers for TCR Vbeta segments and 13 reverse primers for TCR Jbeta segments was used. Amplification of the CDR3 region of rearranged TCR beta genes was performed with a multiplex PCR assay on genomic DNA. Amplified TCR beta libraries were sequenced as 87-base-pair reads on the Illumina HiSeq System. Processing in the source paper ran as follows. In a later analysis, tens of millions of unique TCR beta chains were counted across the approximately 620 repertoires, and approximately 11 million of these chains were shared by at least two donors. To remove PCR and sequencing errors, raw reads were error-corrected and collapsed into unique sequences using a nearest-neighbor algorithm that merged closely related sequences. CDR3 sequences were aligned to IMGT reference sequences to assign V, D and J gene segments. For a sequence to be retained, a match of at least six nucleotides to both a V gene segment and a J gene segment was required. A rearrangement counted as productive if the CDR3 had no stop codons and remained in frame with V and J, and every other rearrangement counted as non-productive. Following IMGT convention, CDR3 was defined as the stretch from the second conserved V-encoded cysteine to the conserved J-encoded phenylalanine. The earlier analysis of some 600 of the donors excluded sequences that lacked an unambiguous match to a single V gene segment. An earlier analysis of 587 of the donors classified V segments as functional when productive rearrangements were above 56.7% and as segregating when the standard deviation between donors was above 5%. A statistical classification framework was built to diagnose cytomegalovirus status from the catalog of TCR beta chain sequences. V and J gene assignment, in a later analysis, came from comparing TCR nucleotide sequences with IMGT/GENE-DB human TR gene sequences. The TCRdist pipeline was used in a later analysis to assign CDR3 sequences and most-parsimonious VDJ recombination scenarios. In a later analysis, every TCR beta chain was defined by the combination of its CDR3 amino acid sequence and its V-gene family, and reads without a unique V-gene family were dropped. In a later analysis, approximately 640 highly shared, low-generation-probability nucleotide sequences were removed to address suspected cross-contamination and a sequencing artifact. In a later analysis, a clonal expansion index was calculated for each public chain from normalized within-repertoire ranks of inferred template counts. In a later analysis, generation probabilities were computed with a VDJ recombination model fitted to out-of-frame rearrangements, and the resulting probabilities were checked against IGoR. In a later analysis, TCR-TCR, TCR-HLA and TCR-CMV co-occurrence was scored with hypergeometric tests, and a repertoire-size bias correction was applied to TCR pairs. A later analysis estimated false discovery rates by permuting HLA or CMV assignments 20 times. A later analysis grouped co-occurring TCRs with DBSCAN, adding TCRdist sequence similarity when clustering within HLA-allele-positive subsets. Repertoires with fewer than 30,000 or more than 120,000 public chains, plus five repertoires with anomalous nucleotide sharing, were excluded from co-occurrence clustering. The table comes from immuneACCESS by way of TCRdb, which keeps in-frame sequences with V and J called. Part of the clones is missing from these tables; in studies checked, under half for an unresolved V gene and the rest for unknown reasons. V, J and clone size were drawn from that table, and D and trimming were deduced from the DNA. This sample holds around 150,000 clones; 76% were observed only once. Approximately 2% of the sample is taken by the ten largest.

About this clone itself: Its antigen remains undetermined. No much larger clonotype is one base removed from it; base qualities were not supplied.

From cysteine to phenylalanine, the CDR3 is 11 amino acids long. Only CDR3 DNA remains: 33 bases, in frame from the first base. For CDR1 and CDR2, the germline V gene (reference sequence) lists GTSNPN and SVGIG. The germline V end is reduced by 5 bases and the J end by 9 bases; junction bases left unmatched: 2. The receptor was derived from a female donor in good health and CMV-seropositive. The chain joins TRBV30 to TRBJ2-2, and 8 junction bases match TRBD2. The sample comprised PBMCs. At the DNA level, the sequence is TGTGCCTGGGAGCGGGGGTGGGAGCTGTTTTTT. Its coded protein is CAWERGWELFF.